The following is a T cell receptor (beta chain) sequence with its context. Source study methods: Estimation of nucleated cell counts was performed using reference gene primer amplification. Clones were read by immunoSEQ multiplex PCR, and TCRdb kept only the in-frame ones, dropping some. Clonal size and the V and J genes are those of that table, whereas D and trimming came from the DNA. The sample holds around 480,000 clones, 87% seen once. Which cohort a participant joined came from the clinical history participants gave. Germline lookup yields CDR1 SGHRS and CDR2 YFSETQ. The V gene end was trimmed by 9 bases and the J gene end by 4 bases; junction bases not matched to a gene: 12. This CDR3 has 15 amino acids. The data were obtained in a study of blood T cell repertoires in COVID-19. Overall study: Acute and convalescent COVID-19 samples came from the United States, Italy and Spain.

The clonotype comes from a woman aged 18-29 years who had recovered from COVID-19. Sequencing was performed on PBMCs or T cells enriched from blood (not recorded which). This chain connects TRBV5-1 to TRBJ2-3; 9 bases fit TRBD1. As DNA, the CDR3 is TGCGCCACCCGAGAGGGGACAGGGTCGGCAGATACGCAGTATTTT. Its protein product is CATREGTGSADTQYF.